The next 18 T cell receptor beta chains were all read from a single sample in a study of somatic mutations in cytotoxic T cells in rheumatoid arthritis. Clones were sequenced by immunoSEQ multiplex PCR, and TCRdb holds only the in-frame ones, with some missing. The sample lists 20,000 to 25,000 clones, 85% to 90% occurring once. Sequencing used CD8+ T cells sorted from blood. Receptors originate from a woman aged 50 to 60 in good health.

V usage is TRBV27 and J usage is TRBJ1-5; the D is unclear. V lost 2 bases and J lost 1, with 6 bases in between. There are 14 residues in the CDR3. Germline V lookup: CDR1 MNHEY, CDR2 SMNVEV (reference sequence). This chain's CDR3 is CASSLGSSNQPQHF. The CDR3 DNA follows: TGTGCCAGCAGTTTAGGGTCAAGCAATCAGCCCCAGCATTTT.

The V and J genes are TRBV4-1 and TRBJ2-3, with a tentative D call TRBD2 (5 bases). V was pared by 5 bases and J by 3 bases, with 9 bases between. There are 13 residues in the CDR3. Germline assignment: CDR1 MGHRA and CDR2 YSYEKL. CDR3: CASSIGGTDTQYF. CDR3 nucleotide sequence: TGCGCCAGCAGCATCGGCGGGACAGATACGCAGTATTTT.

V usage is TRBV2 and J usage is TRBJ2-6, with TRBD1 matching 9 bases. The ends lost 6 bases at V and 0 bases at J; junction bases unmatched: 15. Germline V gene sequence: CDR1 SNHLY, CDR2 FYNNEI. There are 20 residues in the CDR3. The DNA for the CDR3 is TGTGCCAGCAGCTTACCAACCGGGACAGGGAGCTTCTCTGGGGCCAACGTCCTGACTTTC. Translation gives CASSLPTGTGSFSGANVLTF. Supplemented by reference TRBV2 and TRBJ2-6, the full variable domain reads EPEVTQTPSHQVTQMGQEVILRCVPISNHLYFYWYRQILGQKVEFLVSFYNNEISEKSEIFDDQFSVERPDGSNFTLKIRSTKLEDSAMYFCASSLPTGTGSFSGANVLTFGAGSRLTVL.

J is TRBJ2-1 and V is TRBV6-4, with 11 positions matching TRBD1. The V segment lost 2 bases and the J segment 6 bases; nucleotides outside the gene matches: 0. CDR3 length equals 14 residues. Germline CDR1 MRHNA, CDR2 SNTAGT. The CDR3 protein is CASSDGTGGNEQFF. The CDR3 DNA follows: TGTGCCAGCAGTGACGGGACAGGGGGCAATGAGCAGTTCTTC.

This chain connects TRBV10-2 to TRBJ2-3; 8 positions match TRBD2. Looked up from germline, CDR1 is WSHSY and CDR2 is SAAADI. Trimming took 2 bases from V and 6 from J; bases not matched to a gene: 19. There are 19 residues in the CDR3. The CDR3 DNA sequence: TGCGCCAGCAGTGAGGGAGAAGCGGGGGCGCGGTATCTCGAGGATACGCAGTATTTT. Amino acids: CASSEGEAGARYLEDTQYF.

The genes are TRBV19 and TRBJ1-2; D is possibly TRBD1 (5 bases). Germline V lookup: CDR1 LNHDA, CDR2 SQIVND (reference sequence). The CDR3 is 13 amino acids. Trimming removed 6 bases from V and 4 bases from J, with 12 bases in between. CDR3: CASSQGDFYGYTF. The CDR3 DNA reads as TGTGCCAGTAGCCAGGGAGATTTCTATGGCTACACCTTC.

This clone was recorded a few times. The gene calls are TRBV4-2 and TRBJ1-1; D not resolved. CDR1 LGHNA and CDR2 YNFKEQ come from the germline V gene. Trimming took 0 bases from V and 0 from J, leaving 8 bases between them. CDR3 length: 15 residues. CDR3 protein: CASSQEWQVNTEAFF. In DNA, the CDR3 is TGTGCCAGCAGCCAAGAATGGCAGGTGAACACTGAAGCTTTCTTT.

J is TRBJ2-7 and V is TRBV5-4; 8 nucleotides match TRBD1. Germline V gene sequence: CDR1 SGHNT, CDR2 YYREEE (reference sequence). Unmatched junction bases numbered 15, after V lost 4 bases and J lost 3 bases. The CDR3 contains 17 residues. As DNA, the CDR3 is TGTGCCAGCAGCCCCGTACGACCCGCGGACAGGGTCTACGAGCAGTACGTC. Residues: CASSPVRPADRVYEQYV.

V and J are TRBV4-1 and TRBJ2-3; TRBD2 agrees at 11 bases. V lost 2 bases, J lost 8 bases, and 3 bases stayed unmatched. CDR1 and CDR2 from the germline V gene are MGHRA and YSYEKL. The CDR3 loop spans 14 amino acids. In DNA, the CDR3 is TGCGCCAGCAGCCAAAATCTAGCGGGGGGTACGCAGTATTTT. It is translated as CASSQNLAGGTQYF.

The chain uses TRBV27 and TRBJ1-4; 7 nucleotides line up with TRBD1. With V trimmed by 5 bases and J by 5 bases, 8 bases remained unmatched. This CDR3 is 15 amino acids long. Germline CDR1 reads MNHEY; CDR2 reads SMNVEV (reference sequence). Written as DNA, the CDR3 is TGTGCCAGCAGTATGAACAGGGGCTTGAATGAAAAACTGTTTTTT. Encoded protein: CASSMNRGLNEKLFF.

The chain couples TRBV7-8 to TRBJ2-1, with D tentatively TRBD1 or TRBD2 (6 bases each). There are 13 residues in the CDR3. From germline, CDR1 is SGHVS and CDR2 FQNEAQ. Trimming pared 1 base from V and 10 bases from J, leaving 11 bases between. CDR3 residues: CASSLEGGMEQFF. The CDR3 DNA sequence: TGTGCCAGCAGCTTAGAGGGGGGTATGGAGCAGTTCTTC.

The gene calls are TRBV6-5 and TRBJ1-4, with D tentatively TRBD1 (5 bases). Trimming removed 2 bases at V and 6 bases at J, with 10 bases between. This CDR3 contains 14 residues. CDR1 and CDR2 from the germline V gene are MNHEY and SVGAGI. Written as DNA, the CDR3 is TGTGCCAGCAGTTACAAGGGAGGGGATGAAAAACTGTTTTTT. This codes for CASSYKGGDEKLFF.

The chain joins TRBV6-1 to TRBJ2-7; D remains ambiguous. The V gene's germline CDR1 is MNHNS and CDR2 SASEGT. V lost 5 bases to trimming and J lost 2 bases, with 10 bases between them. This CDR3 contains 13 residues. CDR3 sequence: CASSTTSTYEQYF. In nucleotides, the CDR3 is TGTGCCAGCAGTACGACGTCAACCTACGAGCAGTACTTC.

The CDR3 sequence: CASSLTTEPYTEAFF. The CDR3 DNA is TGTGCCAGCAGCCTTACGACAGAACCCTACACTGAAGCTTTCTTT. The genes are TRBV2 and TRBJ1-1; the D gene is possibly TRBD1 (5 bases). The V end lost 6 bases, the J end lost 3 bases, and 17 bases lay between the germline ends. The CDR3 loop spans 15 amino acids. In germline, CDR1 is SNHLY, CDR2 FYNNEI.

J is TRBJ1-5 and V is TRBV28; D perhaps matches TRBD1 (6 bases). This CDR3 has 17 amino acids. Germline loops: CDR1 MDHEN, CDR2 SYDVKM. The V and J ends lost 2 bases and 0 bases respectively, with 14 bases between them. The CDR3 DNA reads TGTGCCAGCAGTTTAAACCTGCCAGGGGATAGCAATCAGCCCCAGCATTTT. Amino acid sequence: CASSLNLPGDSNQPQHF.

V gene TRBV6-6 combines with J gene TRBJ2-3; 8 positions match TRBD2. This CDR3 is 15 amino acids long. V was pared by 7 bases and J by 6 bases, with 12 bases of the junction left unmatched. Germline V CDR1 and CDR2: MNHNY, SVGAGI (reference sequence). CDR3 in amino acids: CASKLAGFREDTQYF. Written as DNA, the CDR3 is TGTGCCAGCAAATTAGCGGGGTTCAGGGAGGATACGCAGTATTTT.

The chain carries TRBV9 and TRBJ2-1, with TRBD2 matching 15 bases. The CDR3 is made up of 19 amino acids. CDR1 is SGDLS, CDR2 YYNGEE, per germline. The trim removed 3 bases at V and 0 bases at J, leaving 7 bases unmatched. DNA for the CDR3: TGTGCCAGCAGCGCCTCCGGGACTAGCGGGGGGAGCTCCTACAATGAGCAGTTCTTC. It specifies CASSASGTSGGSSYNEQFF.

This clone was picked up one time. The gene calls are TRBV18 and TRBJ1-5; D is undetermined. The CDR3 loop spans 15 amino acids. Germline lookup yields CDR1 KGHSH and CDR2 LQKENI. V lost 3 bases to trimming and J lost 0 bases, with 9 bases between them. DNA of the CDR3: TGTGCCAGCTCACCTGGGGAGTATAGCAATCAGCCCCAGCATTTT. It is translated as CASSPGEYSNQPQHF. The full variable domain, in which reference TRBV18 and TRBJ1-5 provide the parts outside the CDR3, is NAGVMQNPRHLVRRRGQEARLRCSPMKGHSHVYWYRQLPEEGLKFMVYLQKENIIDESGMPKERFSAEFPKEGPSILRIQQVVRGDSAAYFCASSPGEYSNQPQHFGDGTRLSIL.